Each of the 30 T cell receptor beta chains below was sequenced from the same sample in a study of cytomegalovirus exposure and HLA in healthy donors. Clones were read by immunoSEQ multiplex PCR, and TCRdb kept only the in-frame ones, dropping some. This table has approximately 220,000 clones, about 89% appearing once. Sequenced input: PBMCs. The receptor set was obtained from a woman aged 18-29 years in good health and CMV-seronegative.

The chain is built from TRBV30 and TRBJ1-2; no clear D gene. Trimming removed 4 bases at V and 7 bases at J, with 10 bases between. Germline CDR1 and CDR2: GTSNPN and SVGIG (reference sequence). The CDR3 is 11 amino acids. Here the CDR3 DNA reads TGTGCCTGGACTGCAGGTGGTGGCTACACCTTC. This sequence encodes CAWTAGGGYTF.

The CDR3 reads CASIPGGHSYEQYF. DNA for the CDR3: TGTGCCAGCATCCCAGGGGGGCATTCCTACGAGCAGTACTTC. The V and J genes are TRBV6-1 and TRBJ2-7, with TRBD1 as a possible D gene (7 bases). The V end was cut by 7 bases, the J end by 1 base, with 14 bases between. The CDR3 consists of 14 residues. Germline V lookup: CDR1 MNHNS, CDR2 SASEGT.

V gene TRBV6-5 combines with J gene TRBJ1-2; 10 positions match TRBD1. The CDR3 spans 13 residues. The ends lost 10 bases at V and 5 bases at J; junction bases unmatched: 7. CDR1 and CDR2 from the germline V gene are MNHEY and SVGAGI. CDR3 residues: CANLGTGAYGYTF. As DNA, the CDR3 is TGTGCCAACTTGGGGACAGGGGCATATGGCTACACCTTC.

V is TRBV5-1 and J is TRBJ1-1, with 10 bases fitting TRBD1. V gave up 4 bases and J gave up 1 base; unmatched junction bases: 7. The CDR3 totals 16 residues. Germline V gene data show CDR1 as SGHRS and CDR2 as YFSETQ. The DNA of the CDR3 is TGCGCCAGCAGCGTCAACCGGGACAGGGGGAACACTGAAGCTTTCTTT. Translating gives CASSVNRDRGNTEAFF.

The gene calls are TRBV6-6 and TRBJ2-7; tentative D call: TRBD2 (7 bases). With 0 bases removed from V and 3 bases from J, the gap between germline ends came to 15 bases. CDR1 is MNHNY and CDR2 is SVGAGI in the germline V gene (reference sequence). The CDR3 is 16 residues long. CDR3 bases: TGTGCCAGCAGTTACTCGAAGGGGGGGAGAGTCTACGAGCAGTACTTC. This encodes CASSYSKGGRVYEQYF.

The CDR3 DNA reads as TGTGCCAGCAGTCTCGCCACGAGTCTACACACTGAAGCTTTCTTT. Its protein product is CASSLATSLHTEAFF. The rearrangement uses TRBV27 and TRBJ1-1; D not certain. The germline gives CDR1 MNHEY, CDR2 SMNVEV (reference sequence). The CDR3 loop spans 15 amino acids. Trimming removed 5 bases at V and 3 bases at J, with 16 bases between.

This chain uses TRBV19 with TRBJ2-2; D not resolved. CDR1 and CDR2 (germline): LNHDA, SQIVND (reference sequence). The CDR3 runs 12 residues. The ends were cut back, 3 bases at V and 4 bases at J, with 3 bases in the middle. CDR3 loop: CASSIGTGELFF. In DNA, the CDR3 is TGTGCCAGTAGTATCGGCACCGGGGAGCTGTTTTTT.

The chain is built from TRBV30 and TRBJ2-7, with 8 bases identical to TRBD1. Germline V gives CDR1 GTSNPN, CDR2 SVGIG (reference sequence). V trimming: 5 bases; J trimming: 3 bases; junction bases outside the gene matches: 12. The CDR3 totals 15 residues. The CDR3 nucleotides are TGTGCCTGGCAAGTAACGACAGGGGAATTCTACGAGCAGTACTTC. It encodes CAWQVTTGEFYEQYF.

The V gene is TRBV7-9, the J gene TRBJ1-5; D unresolved. The length of the CDR3 is 12 residues. CDR1 SEHNR and CDR2 FQNEAQ come from the germline V gene (reference sequence). V lost 2 bases and J 10 bases, leaving 9 bases between the germline ends. The CDR3 loop reads CASSLSGLPQHF. In nucleotides, the CDR3 is TGTGCCAGCAGCTTATCTGGGCTCCCCCAGCATTTT.

The rearrangement uses TRBV2 and TRBJ1-6; D might be TRBD1 (5 bases). The CDR3 sequence is 14 residues long. Trimming stripped 3 bases from V and 7 bases from J, with 10 bases between. Germline CDR1 reads SNHLY; CDR2 reads FYNNEI. Here the CDR3 DNA reads TGTGCCAGCAGTGATGGGCAGGGAAATTCACCCCTCCACTTT. Amino acid sequence: CASSDGQGNSPLHF.

The chain combines TRBV28 with TRBJ1-4; D remains unclear. The V and J ends lost 2 bases and 8 bases respectively, with 15 bases between them. The length of the CDR3 is 15 residues. Looked up from germline, CDR1 is MDHEN and CDR2 is SYDVKM. In DNA form, the CDR3 reads TGTGCCAGCAGTTTAATCGGGTCGGCGCGGGAAAAACTGTTTTTT. Amino acids: CASSLIGSAREKLFF.

This sequence joins TRBV10-2 and TRBJ1-1; tentatively, D is TRBD1 (5 bases). Trimming took 3 bases from V and 9 from J, leaving 11 bases between them. The CDR3 covers 12 residues. CDR1 is WSHSY, CDR2 SAAADI, per germline. This chain's CDR3 is CASSDQGVKAFF. The DNA of the CDR3 is TGCGCCAGCAGTGACCAAGGGGTCAAAGCTTTCTTT.

This clone was observed once. CDR3 amino acids: CASSYSSTGTYEQYF. CDR3 bases: TGTGCCAGCAGTTACTCTTCGACAGGCACCTACGAGCAGTACTTC. J is TRBJ2-7 and V is TRBV6-5; perhaps TRBD1 as D (6 bases). The CDR3 is made up of 15 amino acids. V dropped 0 bases and J dropped 2 bases, with 11 bases sitting between them. Germline CDR1 reads MNHEY; CDR2 reads SVGAGI.

This chain joins TRBV6-4 and TRBJ2-5; 9 nucleotides match TRBD2. This CDR3 has 15 amino acids. Germline CDR1 reads MRHNA; CDR2 reads SNTAGT. After removal of 4 bases from V and 2 bases from J, the junction contained 5 bases not matched to a gene. The CDR3: CASSANSGGQETQYF. CDR3 in DNA: TGTGCCAGCAGTGCCAATAGCGGGGGTCAAGAGACCCAGTACTTC.

The table lists this clone with a count of one. The chain combines TRBV18 with TRBJ2-3, with 10 positions matching TRBD2. CDR3 length: 16 amino acids. Germline lookup yields CDR1 KGHSH and CDR2 LQKENI. V lost 4 bases to trimming and J lost 0 bases; unmatched junction nucleotides: 4. The CDR3 loop reads CASSLRTSGSTDTQYF. The CDR3 DNA reads as TGTGCCAGCTCACTCCGGACTAGCGGAAGCACAGATACGCAGTATTTT.

CDR3: CASSLGRRWDEQYF. The CDR3 region has the DNA TGTGCCAGCAGCTTAGGGCGGCGGTGGGACGAGCAGTACTTC. This chain connects TRBV7-9 to TRBJ2-7; D remains unclear. The V gene lost 1 base and the J gene lost 5 bases, with 12 bases spanning the gap. Germline CDR1 is SEHNR and CDR2 is FQNEAQ (reference sequence). This CDR3 has 14 amino acids.

V gene TRBV28 combines with J gene TRBJ2-7, with 14 bases identical to TRBD2. Looked up from germline, CDR1 is MDHEN and CDR2 is SYDVKM. This CDR3 is built from 17 residues. After removal of 6 bases from V and 0 bases from J, the junction contained 7 bases not matched to a gene. CDR3 nucleotides: TGTGCCAGCAGCCCGACTAGCGGGAGGGGCCTCTCCTACGAGCAGTACTTC. It encodes CASSPTSGRGLSYEQYF.

The chain has TRBV5-1 and TRBJ1-6; D gene ambiguous. CDR1 is SGHRS and CDR2 is YFSETQ in the germline V gene. CDR3 length: 13 amino acids. V shed 0 bases and J shed 8 bases, with 6 bases lying between them. The CDR3 sequence is CASSLDRDSPLHF. The CDR3 DNA reads TGCGCCAGCAGCTTGGACCGAGATTCACCCCTCCACTTT. Variable domain in full (rest from reference TRBV5-1 and TRBJ1-6): KAGVTQTPRYLIKTRGQQVTLSCSPISGHRSVSWYQQTPGQGLQFLFEYFSETQRNKGNFPGRFSGRQFSNSRSEMNVSTLELGDSALYLCASSLDRDSPLHFGNGTRLTVT.

The chain uses TRBV27 and TRBJ1-1; D call uncertain. Germline-derived CDR1 and CDR2 are MNHEY and SMNVEV (reference sequence). Trimming cost V 4 bases and J 10 bases, with 13 bases left between them. This CDR3 spans 12 amino acids. CDR3 in amino acids: CASSSTKGRAFF. Here the CDR3 DNA reads TGTGCCAGCAGTTCGACAAAAGGCCGAGCTTTCTTT.

V is TRBV29-1 and J is TRBJ2-1; a possible D gene is TRBD1 (5 bases). This CDR3 has 15 amino acids. The V end was cut by 4 bases, the J end by 10 bases, with 23 bases between. Germline values: CDR1 SQVTM, CDR2 ANQGSEA. CDR3 region: CSVAWTPAWSGEQFF. In nucleotides, the CDR3 is TGCAGCGTTGCTTGGACCCCAGCCTGGTCAGGGGAGCAGTTCTTC.

This clone showed up just a few times. This chain links TRBV6-5 with TRBJ1-2; possible D gene TRBD1, 6 bases. V was pared by 0 bases and J by 4 bases, with 6 bases between. Germline loops: CDR1 MNHEY, CDR2 SVGAGI. The CDR3 runs 13 residues. CDR3 in amino acids: CASSYSDSYGYTF. The CDR3 DNA sequence: TGTGCCAGCAGTTACTCGGACAGCTATGGCTACACCTTC.

The chain combines TRBV7-9 with TRBJ1-4, with D possibly TRBD1 on 6 matching bases. Deletions cut 3 bases from V and 9 bases from J, with 11 bases between. The CDR3 length is 13 residues. CDR1 and CDR2 from the germline V gene are SEHNR and FQNEAQ (reference sequence). Here the CDR3 DNA reads TGTGCCAGCAGCTTCCTTGGACAGCAAAAACTGTTTTTT. This gives the protein CASSFLGQQKLFF. Combining the CDR3 with reference TRBV7-9 and TRBJ1-4 gives the whole variable domain DTGVSQNPRHKITKRGQNVTFRCDPISEHNRLYWYRQTLGQGPEFLTYFQNEAQLEKSRLLSDRFSAERPKGSFSTLEIQRTEQGDSAMYLCASSFLGQQKLFFGSGTQLSVL.

The chain joins TRBV4-1 to TRBJ1-5; D may be TRBD1 (5 bases). Germline V gives CDR1 MGHRA, CDR2 YSYEKL. The CDR3 has 17 amino acids. V was shortened by 0 bases and J by 8 bases, with 20 bases between the two germline ends. Here the CDR3 DNA reads TGCGCCAGCAGCCAAGATCGGGTGTTGGGGCCCATGGAGCCCCAGCATTTT. As protein: CASSQDRVLGPMEPQHF.

The V call is TRBV20-1, the J call TRBJ1-2; no reliable D call. V dropped 4 bases and J dropped 5 bases, with 8 bases sitting between them. Germline CDR1 DFQATT, CDR2 SNEGSKA (reference sequence). This CDR3 region has 11 residues. This CDR3 is CSATDRYGYTF. The CDR3 nucleotides read TGCAGTGCTACAGATCGGTATGGCTACACCTTC.

The gene calls are TRBV6-4 and TRBJ2-2, with 7 bases aligning to TRBD1. This CDR3 has 14 residues. V shed 4 bases and J 5 bases; nucleotides not matched to a gene: 4. The germline gives CDR1 MRHNA, CDR2 SNTAGT. CDR3 in DNA: TGTGCCAGCAGTGGGGACAGTTCGACCGGGGAGCTGTTTTTT. This codes for CASSGDSSTGELFF.

The V call is TRBV30, the J call TRBJ1-2; D gene ambiguous. The germline V gene has CDR1 GTSNPN and CDR2 SVGIG (reference sequence). Deletions cut 2 bases from V and 3 bases from J, with 10 bases between. The CDR3 totals 13 residues. In DNA form, the CDR3 reads TGTGCCTGGAGTCCCAGATTCGACTATGGCTACACCTTC. It is translated as CAWSPRFDYGYTF.

V and J are TRBV30 and TRBJ2-3; weak D call: TRBD1 (6 bases). V was shortened by 1 base and J by 4 bases, with 15 bases between the two germline ends. The germline V gene has CDR1 GTSNPN and CDR2 SVGIG (reference sequence). The CDR3 totals 15 residues. The CDR3 DNA sequence: TGTGCCTGGAGTGATGAGGGGGAATGGGCAGATACGCAGTATTTT. Its translation is CAWSDEGEWADTQYF.

V and J are TRBV5-1 and TRBJ1-3, with 9 bases identical to TRBD1. From germline, CDR1 is SGHRS and CDR2 YFSETQ. This CDR3 is 18 amino acids long. Trimming cost V 1 base and J 1 base; bases outside gene matches: 9. The CDR3 here is CASSLSLVGQGSGNTIYF. The CDR3 DNA sequence: TGCGCCAGCAGCTTGTCCCTTGTGGGACAGGGTTCTGGAAACACCATATATTTT.

The chain recombines TRBV28 with TRBJ2-5, with TRBD2 matching 9 bases. CDR1 and CDR2 from the germline V gene are MDHEN and SYDVKM. This CDR3 region has 16 residues. V shed 5 bases, J shed 5 bases, and the junction held 12 bases outside the gene matches. The CDR3 sequence is CASSQGGSGSSETQYF. DNA for the CDR3: TGTGCCAGCAGTCAGGGGGGTAGCGGGAGTTCGGAGACCCAGTACTTC.

The rearrangement links TRBV29-1 to TRBJ2-7; TRBD1 matches at 11 bases. Trimming cost V 1 base and J 2 bases; bases outside gene matches: 1. The CDR3 is made up of 14 amino acids. CDR1 is SQVTM and CDR2 is ANQGSEA in the germline V gene. CDR3 protein: CSVEGTGGTYEQYF. CDR3 in DNA: TGCAGCGTTGAAGGGACAGGGGGCACCTACGAGCAGTACTTC.